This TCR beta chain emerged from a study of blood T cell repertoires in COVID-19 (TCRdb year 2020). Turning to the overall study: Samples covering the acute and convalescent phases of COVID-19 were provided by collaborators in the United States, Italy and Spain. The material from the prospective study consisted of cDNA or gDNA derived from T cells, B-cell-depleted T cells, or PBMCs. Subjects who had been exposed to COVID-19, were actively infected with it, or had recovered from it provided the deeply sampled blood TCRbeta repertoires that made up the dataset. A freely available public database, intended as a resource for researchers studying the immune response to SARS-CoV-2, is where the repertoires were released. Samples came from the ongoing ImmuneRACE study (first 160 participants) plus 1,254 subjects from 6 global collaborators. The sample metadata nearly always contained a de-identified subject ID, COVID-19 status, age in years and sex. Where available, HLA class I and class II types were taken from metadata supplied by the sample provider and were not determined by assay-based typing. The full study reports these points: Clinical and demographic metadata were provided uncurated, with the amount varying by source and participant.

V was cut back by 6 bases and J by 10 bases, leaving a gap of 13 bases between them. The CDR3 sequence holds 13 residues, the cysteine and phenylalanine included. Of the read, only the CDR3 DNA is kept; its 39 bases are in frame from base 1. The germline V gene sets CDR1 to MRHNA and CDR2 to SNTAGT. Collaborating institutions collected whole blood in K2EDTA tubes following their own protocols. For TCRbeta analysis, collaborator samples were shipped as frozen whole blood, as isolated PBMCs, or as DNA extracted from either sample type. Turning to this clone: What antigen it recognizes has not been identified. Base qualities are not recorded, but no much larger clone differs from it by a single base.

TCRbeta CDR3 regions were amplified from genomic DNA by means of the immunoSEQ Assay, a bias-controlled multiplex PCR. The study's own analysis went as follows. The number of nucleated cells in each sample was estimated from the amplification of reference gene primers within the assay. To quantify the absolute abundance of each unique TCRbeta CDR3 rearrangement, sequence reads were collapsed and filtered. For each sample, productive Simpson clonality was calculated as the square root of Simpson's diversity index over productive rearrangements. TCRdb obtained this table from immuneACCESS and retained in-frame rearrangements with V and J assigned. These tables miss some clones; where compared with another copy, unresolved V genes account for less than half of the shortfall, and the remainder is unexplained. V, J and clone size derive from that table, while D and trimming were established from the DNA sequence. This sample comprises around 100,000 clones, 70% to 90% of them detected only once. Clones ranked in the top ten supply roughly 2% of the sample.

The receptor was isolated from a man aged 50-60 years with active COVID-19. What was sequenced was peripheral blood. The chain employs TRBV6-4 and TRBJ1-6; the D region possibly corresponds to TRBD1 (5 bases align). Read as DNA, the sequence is TGTGCCAGCAGCTTATCACAGGACTCACCCCTCCACTTT. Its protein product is CASSLSQDSPLHF.